These T cell receptor beta chains were read from a single sample in a study of naive and memory T cell subsets. Each CDR3 protein gets one entry after TCRdb re-called the UMI-ligation and nested PCR reads with MiXCR. Altogether approximately 21,000 distinct CDR3 sequences are present, approximately 5.7% being singletons, with the ten largest covering more than 5.5%. The sample in question was skin, obtained from a tuberculin skin test site. These TCRs come from an adult in good health. The CDR3 runs from the conserved cysteine through the conserved F or W.

v_call cdr3_aa
TRBV5-1 CASSFGDRGGVTEAFF
TRBV4-3 CASSERAGNEQFF
TRBV11-1 CASSPGVGAYEQYF
TRBV7-3 CASSLNRYLTAYGYTF
TRBV6-5 CASRDRGGEQYF
TRBV18 CASSPQHTEAFF
TRBV7-3 CASSPSPGNTIYF
TRBV6-2/TRBV6-3 CASSQIRQTPGPQHF
TRBV20-1 CSAETRSAQETQYF
TRBV20-1 CSAPGQGVYQPQHF
TRBV18 CASSPPKLAENNEQFF
TRBV6-1 CASRNSLQTSGNTIYF
TRBV6-6 CASSDQGVSQETQYF
TRBV20-1 CSADTSAGDSYEQYF
TRBV7-3 CASSLFYGDTQYF
TRBV14 CASSQIRAQTDTQYF
TRBV5-1 CASSVQPEGTEAFF
TRBV7-8 CASSLADRAGSPLHF
TRBV20-1 CSARDIGQGAAYEQYF
TRBV4-2 CASSQGDGVGTEAFF
TRBV9 CASSETSGRLTDTQYF
TRBV7-9 CASSSLESYEQYF